A single sample gave rise to the 2 T cell receptor beta chains below, sequenced in a study of blood T cell repertoires in COVID-19. TCRdb's table, derived via immunoSEQ multiplex PCR, lists solely in-frame clones and lacks some. Of 200,000 to 250,000 clones listed, approximately 87% are singletons. Sequences were obtained from peripheral blood. The receptors shown here come from a man aged 55 to 70 with acute or convalescent COVID-19.

J is TRBJ2-7 and V is TRBV25-1; 9 bases map to TRBD1. Per the germline V gene, CDR1 is MGHDK and CDR2 is SYGVNS. This CDR3 is 15 amino acids long. The V and J ends lost 3 bases and 3 bases, in that order; junction bases with no gene match: 6. The CDR3 region has the DNA TGTGCCAGCAGTGAGAGTGGACAGGGGCACTACGAGCAGTACTTC. The encoded protein is CASSESGQGHYEQYF.

This clone was detected only once. The chain employs TRBV28 and TRBJ2-1, with 7 bases identical to TRBD2. Germline trimming cut 5 bases from V and 4 bases from J; bases unmatched to any gene: 14. The CDR3 runs to 17 residues. Germline V gene sequence: CDR1 MDHEN, CDR2 SYDVKM. CDR3: CASSQRPRERYYNEQFF. Here the CDR3 DNA reads TGTGCCAGCAGTCAGCGGCCGCGGGAGAGATATTACAATGAGCAGTTCTTC.